These 7 T cell receptor beta chains came from one sample sequenced in a study of shared clonotypes between healthy human individuals. The table came from immunoSEQ multiplex PCR; TCRdb's copy has only in-frame clones and leaves some out. The table records about 1.5 million clones, about 96% of them present only once. Sequenced material: naive CD4+ T cells sorted from blood. The subset here: CD45RA+ positively selected. The receptors were sampled from a man aged 30 to 45 in good health.

This chain links TRBV7-9 with TRBJ2-5; TRBD1 aligns across 7 bases. The CDR3 runs to 15 residues. J lost 3 bases, V lost 5 bases, and 9 bases had no gene match. The germline V gene encodes CDR1 SEHNR and CDR2 FQNEAQ (reference sequence). CDR3 nucleotides: TGTGCCAGCAGCCTAACCCCGACAGGGAAAGAGACCCAGTACTTC. This translates into CASSLTPTGKETQYF.

The V gene is TRBV5-1, the J gene TRBJ2-5, with TRBD1 identical over 11 bases. CDR1 is SGHRS, CDR2 YFSETQ, per germline. There are 14 residues in the CDR3. J gave up 4 bases and V 5 bases, and 4 bases lay outside the gene matches. The chain's CDR3 is CASRQDRGRETQYF. The CDR3 coding sequence is TGCGCCAGCAGACAGGACAGGGGGCGAGAGACCCAGTACTTC.

The chain is built from TRBV7-9 and TRBJ2-1; D is undetermined. Between the trimmed V and J ends, which lost 2 bases and 5 bases, there was a span of 4 bases. This CDR3 comprises 12 residues. In germline, CDR1 is SEHNR, CDR2 FQNEAQ (reference sequence). CDR3 nucleotides: TGTGCCAGCAGCTTATCAGACAATGAGCAGTTCTTC. This codes for CASSLSDNEQFF.

The CDR3 DNA sequence: TGTGCCAGTAGTCCACATGGAAACTATGGCTACACCTTC. Translated, it gives CASSPHGNYGYTF. The chain employs TRBV19 and TRBJ1-2; D remains ambiguous. Germline V gene lookup returns CDR1 LNHDA and CDR2 SQIVND (reference sequence). Between the trimmed V and J ends, which lost 5 bases and 2 bases, there was a span of 9 bases. This CDR3 is 13 amino acids long.

The chain is built from TRBV7-2 and TRBJ1-4; D perhaps matches TRBD1 (6 bases). This CDR3 spans 16 amino acids. The germline V gene has CDR1 SGHTA and CDR2 FQGNSA. V dropped 5 bases and J dropped 3 bases, with 16 bases sitting between them. CDR3 DNA sequence: TGTGCCAGCAGCCGAGCAGGGGTGGGGTCTAATGAAAAACTGTTTTTT. Protein: CASSRAGVGSNEKLFF. Drawing the rest from reference TRBV7-2 and TRBJ1-4, the complete variable domain is GAGVSQSPSNKVTEKGKDVELRCDPISGHTALYWYRQSLGQGLEFLIYFQGNSAPDKSGLPSDRFSAERTGGSVSTLTIQRTQQEDSAVYLCASSRAGVGSNEKLFFGSGTQLSVL.

This chain joins TRBV6-1 and TRBJ2-7; weak D call: TRBD1 (5 bases). Trimming pared 2 bases from V and 3 bases from J, leaving 11 bases between. Germline V CDR1 and CDR2: MNHNS, SASEGT. CDR3 length equals 14 residues. In DNA form, the CDR3 reads TGTGCCAGCAGTGAATCGGGTAGGGGCTACGAGCAGTACTTC. Translated, it gives CASSESGRGYEQYF.

The chain combines TRBV14 with TRBJ2-1; the match to TRBD2 covers 11 bases. Germline CDR1 and CDR2: SGHDN and FVKESK. The CDR3 extends over 14 amino acids. V lost 2 bases, J lost 9 bases, and 3 bases stayed unmatched. The CDR3 loop is CASSQRLAGTEQFF. The CDR3 nucleotides are TGTGCCAGCAGCCAACGACTAGCGGGAACTGAGCAGTTCTTC.